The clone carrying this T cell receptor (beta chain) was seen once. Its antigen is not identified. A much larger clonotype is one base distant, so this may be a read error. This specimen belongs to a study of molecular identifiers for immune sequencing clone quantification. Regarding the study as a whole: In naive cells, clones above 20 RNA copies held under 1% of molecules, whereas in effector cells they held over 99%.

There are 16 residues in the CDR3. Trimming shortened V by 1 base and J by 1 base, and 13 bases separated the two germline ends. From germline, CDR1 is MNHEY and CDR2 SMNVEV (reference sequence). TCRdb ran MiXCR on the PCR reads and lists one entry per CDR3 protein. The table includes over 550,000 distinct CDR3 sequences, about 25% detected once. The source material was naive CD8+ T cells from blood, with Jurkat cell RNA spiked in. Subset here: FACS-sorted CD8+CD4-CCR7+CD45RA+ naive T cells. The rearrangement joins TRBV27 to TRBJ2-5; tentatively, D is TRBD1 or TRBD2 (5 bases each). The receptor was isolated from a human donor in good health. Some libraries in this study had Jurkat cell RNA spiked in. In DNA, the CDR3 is TGTGCCAGCAGTTTATTAGGGACCAAGGGCCAAGAGACCCAGTACTTC. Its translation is CASSLLGTKGQETQYF.